One T cell receptor (beta chain) is described in this entry. The data were taken from a study of cytomegalovirus exposure and HLA in healthy donors. The CDR3 runs 15 residues. Per germline, CDR1 SGHTA and CDR2 FQGNSA. Trimming took 3 bases from V and 4 from J, leaving 16 bases between them. The PCR had 60 Vbeta and 13 Jbeta primers. The protocol was immunoSEQ multiplex PCR, while the TCRdb copy is restricted to in-frame clones and leaves out a portion. The sample records 200,000 to 250,000 clones, 70% to 90% being singletons. Specimen: PBMCs. The sequence was obtained from a human donor in good health. This rearrangement joins TRBV7-2 to TRBJ2-7, with TRBD2 as a possible D gene (6 bases). The CDR3 DNA reads TGTGCCAGCAGCTTTGGCACGGGACTCCAATACGAGCAGTACTTC. This translates into CASSFGTGLQYEQYF.